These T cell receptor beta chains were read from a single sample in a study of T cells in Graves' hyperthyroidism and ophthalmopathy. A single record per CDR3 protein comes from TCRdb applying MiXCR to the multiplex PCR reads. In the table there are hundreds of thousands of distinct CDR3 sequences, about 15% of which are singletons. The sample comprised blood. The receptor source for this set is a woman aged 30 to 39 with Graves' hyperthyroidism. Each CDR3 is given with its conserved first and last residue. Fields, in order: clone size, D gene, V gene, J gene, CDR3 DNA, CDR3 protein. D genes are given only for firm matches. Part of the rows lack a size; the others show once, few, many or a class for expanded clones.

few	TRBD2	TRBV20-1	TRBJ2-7	TGCAGTGCTGCCACCGTAAGACTAGCGGGAGTAGGCGAGCAGTACTTC	CSAATVRLAGVGEQYF
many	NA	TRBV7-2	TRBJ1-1	TGTGCCAGCAAACGGGGGAACAACACTGAAGCTTTCTTT	CASKRGNNTEAFF
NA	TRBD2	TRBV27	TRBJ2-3	TGTGCCAGCAGTTTCCCTCAGACTAGCGGGAGAACAGATACGCAGTATTTT	CASSFPQTSGRTDTQYF
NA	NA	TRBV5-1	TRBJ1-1	TGCGCCAGCAGCTTAAGACCGATGGACATGAACACTGAAGCTTTCTTT	CASSLRPMDMNTEAFF
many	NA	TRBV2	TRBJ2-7	TGTGCCAGCAAGAGGGGATCGTCCTACGAGCAGTACTTC	CASKRGSSYEQYF
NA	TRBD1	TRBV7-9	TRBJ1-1	TGTGCCAGCGGGCCCCAAACAGGGGTTCTTGAAGCTTTCTTT	CASGPQTGVLEAFF
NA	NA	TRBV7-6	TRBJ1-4	TGTGCCAGCAGCTTAGGCTCTTTGGGGACTAATGAAAAACTGTTTTTT	CASSLGSLGTNEKLFF
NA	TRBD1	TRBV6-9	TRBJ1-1	TGTGCCAGCAGTTACCCCCGACAGGGGGCAGTGAACACTGAAGCTTTCTTT	CASSYPRQGAVNTEAFF
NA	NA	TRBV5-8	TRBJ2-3	TGTGCCAGCAGCCATCAGGGGCCCGGAGATACGCAGTATTTT	CASSHQGPGDTQYF
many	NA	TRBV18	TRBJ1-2	TGTGCCAGCTCACCCGCAGGGGACTATGGCTACACCTTC	CASSPAGDYGYTF
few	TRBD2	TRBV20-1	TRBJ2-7	TGCAGTGCTATTGGGACTAGCACCTACGAGCAGTACTTC	CSAIGTSTYEQYF
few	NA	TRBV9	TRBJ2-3	TGTGCCAGCAGCCCCATCCCCGTCGGTGGGTTGAGCACAGATACGCAGTATTTT	CASSPIPVGGLSTDTQYF
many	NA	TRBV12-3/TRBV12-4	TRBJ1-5	TGTGCCAGCAGTTTTTTGGGTAGCAATCAGCCCCAGCATTTT	CASSFLGSNQPQHF
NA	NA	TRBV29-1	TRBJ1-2	TGCAGCGTTGATTTGGGTCAGGGTGGCTACACCTTC	CSVDLGQGGYTF
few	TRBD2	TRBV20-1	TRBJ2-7	TGCAACGTCGGACTAGCGGAATACGAGCAGTACTTC	CNVGLAEYEQYF
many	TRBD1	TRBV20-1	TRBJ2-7	TGCAGTGCTAGTGATCCCGGACAGGGCGTAACCTACGAGCAGTACTTC	CSASDPGQGVTYEQYF
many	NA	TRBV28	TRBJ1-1	TGTGCCAGCAGTTTGGACGAACACTGGAACACTGAAGCTTTCTTT	CASSLDEHWNTEAFF
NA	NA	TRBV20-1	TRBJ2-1	TGCAGTGCTAGAGGGGGGTATGAGCAGTTCTTC	CSARGGYEQFF
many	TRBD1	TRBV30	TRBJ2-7	TGTGCCTGGAGTGTTGGGACAGGCGGCCACGAGCAGTACTTC	CAWSVGTGGHEQYF
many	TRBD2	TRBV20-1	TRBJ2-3	TGCAGTGCTAGGAGGGCGGGAGTCTCAGATACGCAGTATTTT	CSARRAGVSDTQYF
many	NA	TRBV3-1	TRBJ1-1	TGTGCCAGCAGCCAAGATCAGGCGGGTCGGGCTTTCTTT	CASSQDQAGRAFF
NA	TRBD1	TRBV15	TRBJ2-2	TGTGCCACATCCACGGGACAGAAGAACACCGGGGAGCTGTTTTTT	CATSTGQKNTGELFF
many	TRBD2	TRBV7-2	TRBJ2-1	TGTGCCAGCAGCTTAACGGCGGGAGCTTATGAGCAGTTCTTC	CASSLTAGAYEQFF